This entry lists 15 T cell receptor beta chains sequenced from one sample in a study of blood T cell repertoires in COVID-19 (dated by TCRdb to about 2020). Receptors were amplified or captured by the immunoSEQ multiplex PCR assay. Entries here come from immuneACCESS through TCRdb and include only in-frame sequences with V and J called. Some clones fail to appear in such tables; in the studies checked, an unresolved V gene covers under half of the shortfall, and the cause of the remainder is unknown. Present in this sample are about 200,000 clones, 83% of which were seen just once. More than 4.5% of the sample goes to the ten largest clones. The sequenced sample was PBMCs or T cells enriched from blood (not recorded which). The source of these receptors is a woman aged 45-59 years who had been exposed to COVID-19.

This clone was observed once. J is TRBJ1-6 and V is TRBV5-1; 8 bases match TRBD1. Looked up from germline, CDR1 is SGHRS and CDR2 is YFSETQ. The junction had 4 bases not matched to a gene; V was cut back by 0 bases and J by 8 bases. This CDR3 is built from 15 residues. CDR3 amino acids: CASSLVGQGDSPLHF. Written as DNA, the CDR3 is TGCGCCAGCAGCTTGGTCGGACAGGGTGATTCACCCCTCCACTTT.

This clone was counted a few times. This chain links TRBV27 with TRBJ2-5; perhaps TRBD2 as D (7 bases). From germline, CDR1 is MNHEY and CDR2 SMNVEV (reference sequence). V was shortened by 5 bases and J by 5 bases, with 21 bases between the two germline ends. The CDR3 consists of 16 residues. CDR3 DNA: TGTGCCAGCAGTCAATCCGCGGGGGCTAGGGTGGAGACCCAGTACTTC. This sequence encodes CASSQSAGARVETQYF.

The rearrangement joins TRBV11-2 to TRBJ2-7, with 7 positions matching TRBD1. The CDR3 runs to 14 residues. V lost 5 bases, J lost 6 bases, and 10 bases stayed unmatched. CDR1 is SGHAT, CDR2 FQNNGV, per germline. CDR3 DNA sequence: TGTGCCAGCAGCCCAGCCCCGGGACAGCGCGAGCAGTACTTC. It yields the protein CASSPAPGQREQYF. Full variable domain (outside the CDR3, taken from reference TRBV11-2 and TRBJ2-7): EAGVAQSPRYKIIEKRQSVAFWCNPISGHATLYWYQQILGQGPKLLIQFQNNGVVDDSQLPKDRFSAERLKGVDSTLKIQPAKLEDSAVYLCASSPAPGQREQYFGPGTRLTVT.

V and J are TRBV5-1 and TRBJ2-7, with 7 bases matching TRBD1. Trimming at V came to 2 bases and at J to 3 bases, leaving 5 bases not matched to a gene. Germline CDR1 and CDR2: SGHRS and YFSETQ. The CDR3 is made up of 14 amino acids. The CDR3 spells CASSFRGLYYEQYF. CDR3 DNA sequence: TGCGCCAGCAGCTTCAGGGGGTTATACTACGAGCAGTACTTC.

V is TRBV29-1 and J is TRBJ2-7, with TRBD1 identical over 8 bases. V gave up 4 bases and J gave up 4 bases; unmatched junction bases: 6. This CDR3 spans 13 amino acids. Germline loops: CDR1 SQVTM, CDR2 ANQGSEA. CDR3 nucleotide sequence: TGCAGCGTTGTCCCAGGGGGCGGGTACGAGCAGTACTTC. Amino acids: CSVVPGGGYEQYF.

The genes are TRBV16 and TRBJ2-7; tentative D call: TRBD2 (6 bases). The V end lost 1 base, the J end lost 5 bases, and 12 bases lay between the germline ends. CDR1 and CDR2 from the germline V gene are KGHSY and FQNENV. There are 14 residues in the CDR3. This CDR3 is CASSQFSSEDEQYF. The CDR3 DNA reads as TGTGCCAGCAGCCAATTCTCTAGCGAGGACGAGCAGTACTTC.

The rearrangement joins TRBV15 to TRBJ2-5, with no clear D. The CDR3 extends over 16 amino acids. V lost 3 bases, J lost 1 base, and 15 bases lay in between. Per germline, CDR1 LNHNV and CDR2 YYDKDF (reference sequence). The CDR3 loop is CATSSPYRWPQETQYF. CDR3 nucleotides: TGTGCCACCAGCAGCCCTTACAGATGGCCCCAAGAGACCCAGTACTTC.

The chain employs TRBV7-9 and TRBJ2-5, with D possibly TRBD2 on 5 matching bases. CDR1 and CDR2 (germline): SEHNR, FQNEAQ (reference sequence). This CDR3 contains 12 residues. V gave up 5 bases and J gave up 3 bases, with 7 bases separating them. The CDR3 DNA follows: TGTGCCAGCAGCAGAGGGAAAGAGACCCAGTACTTC. The encoded protein is CASSRGKETQYF.

This clone appeared a few times. This chain links TRBV7-9 with TRBJ1-2; weak D call: TRBD1 (5 bases). Trimming took 3 bases from V and 4 from J, leaving 9 bases between them. The CDR3 consists of 13 residues. CDR1 is SEHNR, CDR2 FQNEAQ, per germline (reference sequence). CDR3 sequence (DNA): TGTGCCAGCAGCTTTGAAGGGGCCTATGGCTACACCTTC. Translated, it gives CASSFEGAYGYTF.

This clone occurred a few times. The chain links TRBV28 to TRBJ2-1, with 8 bases matching TRBD2. CDR1 is MDHEN and CDR2 is SYDVKM in the germline V gene. This CDR3 comprises 17 residues. The junction had 6 bases not matched to a gene; V was cut back by 2 bases and J by 0 bases. CDR3 in DNA: TGTGCCAGCAGTTTAGCGGGGGGTTTAAGCTCCTACAATGAGCAGTTCTTC. It encodes CASSLAGGLSSYNEQFF.

V gene TRBV5-1 combines with J gene TRBJ1-1, with TRBD1 matching over 8 bases. Germline V gives CDR1 SGHRS, CDR2 YFSETQ. There are 16 residues in the CDR3. V gave up 3 bases and J gave up 4 bases; unmatched junction bases: 11. CDR3: CASSSGPTGEGTEAFF. DNA for the CDR3: TGCGCCAGCAGCTCCGGACCGACAGGGGAGGGCACTGAAGCTTTCTTT.

This rearrangement joins TRBV1 to TRBJ2-3; the table's D call TRBD2 went unverified against the DNA. TRBV1 is classified as a pseudogene. This CDR3 contains 17 residues. CDR3 loop: CTSSQDLGSGGANTQYF. The CDR3 DNA is TGCACCAGCAGCCAAGATCTTGGAAGCGGGGGGGCGAATACGCAGTATTTT.

The V call is TRBV5-1, the J call TRBJ1-4; weak D call: TRBD1 (5 bases). The germline V gene encodes CDR1 SGHRS and CDR2 YFSETQ. Trimming pared 4 bases from V and 8 bases from J, leaving 18 bases between. This CDR3 spans 15 amino acids. The CDR3 DNA follows: TGCGCCAGCAGCGGGGAGGGCAGGGAGAACGAAAAACTGTTTTTT. Amino acid sequence: CASSGEGRENEKLFF. Together with reference TRBV5-1 and TRBJ1-4, the CDR3 gives the full variable domain: KAGVTQTPRYLIKTRGQQVTLSCSPISGHRSVSWYQQTPGQGLQFLFEYFSETQRNKGNFPGRFSGRQFSNSRSEMNVSTLELGDSALYLCASSGEGRENEKLFFGSGTQLSVL.

This clone occurred a few times. In the same sample, other DNA sequences code for this CDR3. The J gene is TRBJ1-5, the V gene TRBV27, with D possibly TRBD1 on 5 matching bases. Germline loops: CDR1 MNHEY, CDR2 SMNVEV (reference sequence). The CDR3 runs to 14 residues. The germline V and J ends were trimmed by 2 bases and 2 bases, with 7 bases remaining between them. The CDR3 sequence is CASSLEGGNQPQHF. The CDR3 DNA follows: TGTGCCAGCAGTTTAGAAGGGGGCAATCAGCCCCAGCATTTT.

J is TRBJ1-2 and V is TRBV19, with TRBD1 as a possible D gene (6 bases). Germline CDR1 and CDR2: LNHDA and SQIVND (reference sequence). This CDR3 spans 12 amino acids. V was pared by 3 bases and J by 10 bases, with 12 bases between. The CDR3 nucleotides read TGTGCCAGTAGTATTAACAGGGTGGACTACACCTTC. Its protein is CASSINRVDYTF.